The sequence of this T cell receptor beta chain was determined in a study of blood T cell repertoires in COVID-19. Looking at the study overall: Samples came from the United States, Italy and Spain, spanning acute and convalescent COVID-19.

This CDR3 is built from 15 residues. J was trimmed by 5 bases and V by 5 bases; bases with no gene match: 8. From germline, CDR1 is LNHDA and CDR2 SQIVND (reference sequence). Clones were sequenced by immunoSEQ multiplex PCR, and TCRdb holds only the in-frame ones, with some missing. The sample has around 230,000 clones, just over 85% seen once. J is TRBJ2-1 and V is TRBV19; 8 positions match TRBD2. The source is a woman aged 40-49 years with acute COVID-19. Sequencing was carried out using PBMCs or T cells enriched from blood (not recorded which). The CDR3 loop reads CASSFGGGQNNEQFF. DNA of the CDR3: TGTGCCAGTAGTTTCGGGGGGGGCCAAAACAATGAGCAGTTCTTC. Based on the CDR3 plus reference TRBV19 and TRBJ2-1, the full variable domain is DGGITQSPKYLFRKEGQNVTLSCEQNLNHDAMYWYRQDPGQGLRLIYYSQIVNDFQKGDIAEGYSVSREKKESFPLTVTSAQKNPTAFYLCASSFGGGQNNEQFFGPGTRLTVL.